The 9 T cell receptor beta chains given below trace back to one sample, sequenced in a study of T cell responses to AZD1222 COVID-19 vaccine listed by TCRdb under 2021. The label giving this sample's time point can be read as: baseline before first vaccination. The library was generated by the immunoSEQ multiplex PCR assay. TCRdb took over this immuneACCESS table, retaining in-frame rearrangements with V and J assigned. Such tables are incomplete; in checked studies, under half of the missing clones stem from an unresolved V gene, and the remainder is unexplained. Present in this sample are some 180,000 clones, almost 95% of which were seen just once. The ten largest clonotypes hold more than 9% of the sample. The material sequenced was peripheral blood, taken on day 0 of AZD1222 vaccination. Every receptor here comes from an adult in good health.

The chain carries TRBV5-1 and TRBJ2-7; 12 bases are shared with TRBD1. The CDR3 totals 15 residues. J lost 4 bases, V lost 4 bases, and 6 bases had no gene match. The germline V gene encodes CDR1 SGHRS and CDR2 YFSETQ. Here the CDR3 reads CASSTGQGAMYEQYV. CDR3 coding DNA: TGCGCCAGCAGCACGGGACAGGGGGCGATGTACGAGCAGTACGTC.

This chain links TRBV4-1 with TRBJ1-5; D not certain. The CDR3 runs to 16 residues. Trimming removed 0 bases at V and 1 base at J, with 10 bases between. The germline V gene encodes CDR1 MGHRA and CDR2 YSYEKL. As DNA, the CDR3 is TGCGCCAGCAGCCAAGATGGTCAGCTAAGCAATCAGCCCCAGCATTTT. Translated, it gives CASSQDGQLSNQPQHF.

The gene calls are TRBV29-1 and TRBJ2-7; no clear D gene. The length of the CDR3 is 12 residues. CDR1 is SQVTM and CDR2 is ANQGSEA in the germline V gene. The V and J ends lost 7 bases and 0 bases respectively, with 10 bases between them. CDR3 nucleotide sequence: TGCAGCGCTCGTTCTAGCTCCTACGAGCAGTACTTC. It specifies CSARSSSYEQYF.

The V call is TRBV7-9, the J call TRBJ1-1; possibly TRBD1 for D (6 bases). The germline V gene encodes CDR1 SEHNR and CDR2 FQNEAQ (reference sequence). The length of the CDR3 is 13 residues. The V and J ends lost 6 bases and 5 bases respectively, with 13 bases between them. The CDR3 region is CASSRGLGTEAFF. The CDR3, as DNA: TGTGCCAGCAGTCGGGGGCTGGGTACTGAAGCTTTCTTT.

The chain carries TRBV6-2 or TRBV6-3 and TRBJ1-1; no definite D call. The germline gives CDR1 MNHEY, CDR2 SVGEGT. The CDR3 loop spans 14 amino acids. Trimming took 8 bases from V and 2 from J, leaving 15 bases between them. Here the CDR3 DNA reads TGTGCCAGCGGCCGCCCGGGGAGTAACACTGAAGCTTTCTTT. It is translated as CASGRPGSNTEAFF.

The V gene is TRBV4-1, the J gene TRBJ1-5; 10 bases map to TRBD1. V lost 8 bases, J lost 5 bases, and 3 bases stayed unmatched. CDR3 length: 13 amino acids. Germline V gene sequence: CDR1 MGHRA, CDR2 YSYEKL. The CDR3 sequence is CASGTGVDQPQHF. In DNA, the CDR3 is TGCGCCAGCGGGACAGGGGTTGATCAGCCCCAGCATTTT.

V usage is TRBV16 and J usage is TRBJ1-2; the match to TRBD1 covers 7 bases. Germline V gives CDR1 KGHSY, CDR2 FQNENV. The CDR3 covers 15 residues. The V segment lost 6 bases and the J segment 4 bases; nucleotides outside the gene matches: 11. CDR3 loop: CASSSELAGGYGYTF. In DNA form, the CDR3 reads TGTGCCAGCAGTTCCGAGCTCGCAGGGGGCTATGGCTACACCTTC.

A few counts support this clone. The gene calls are TRBV4-3 and TRBJ2-1; D tentatively fits TRBD1 or TRBD2 (5 bases each). V was clipped by 0 bases and J by 6 bases, with 12 bases between them. Germline V gene data show CDR1 as LGHNA and CDR2 as YSLEER. The CDR3 consists of 15 residues. CDR3 sequence (DNA): TGCGCCAGCAGCCAAGATAGAGGGGTTGGCAATGAGCAGTTCTTC. Residues: CASSQDRGVGNEQFF.

The chain combines TRBV28 with TRBJ1-6, with TRBD1 as a possible D gene (5 bases). Germline loops: CDR1 MDHEN, CDR2 SYDVKM. The CDR3 length is 16 residues. V gave up 3 bases and J gave up 0 bases, with 9 bases separating them. The CDR3 region is CASSLGVGSYNSPLHF. CDR3 in DNA: TGTGCCAGCAGTTTGGGGGTTGGCTCCTATAATTCACCCCTCCACTTT. The complete variable domain, with remaining parts taken from reference TRBV28 and TRBJ1-6, reads DVKVTQSSRYLVKRTGEKVFLECVQDMDHENMFWYRQDPGLGLRLIYFSYDVKMKEKGDIPEGYSVSREKKERFSLILESASTNQTSMYLCASSLGVGSYNSPLHFGNGTRLTVT.